The entry that follows covers one TCR beta chain sequence. The antigen is not known. This record comes from a study of shared clonotypes between healthy human individuals. Study summary: A couple of women and three men aged 18 to 49 made up the donors.

Study results and caveats: Naive subsets generally exceeded memory subsets in estimated richness.

Terminally differentiated effector memory CD45RA+ cells were excluded by CCR7 positive selection of CD45RO-negative cells. This table comes from immunoSEQ multiplex PCR, and its TCRdb copy is limited to in-frame clones, with some not included. There are around 2,000,000 clones in the sample; around 96% occur only once, and approximately 1% lies in the top ten. This clonotype was obtained from a young man in good health. The sequenced sample consisted of naive CD8+ T cells sorted from blood.

CDR3 amino acids: CASRPGLANTGELFF. Here the CDR3 DNA reads TGCGCCAGCAGACCCGGACTAGCCAACACCGGGGAGCTGTTTTTT. This chain uses TRBV5-1 with TRBJ2-2; 8 bases agree with TRBD2. The germline V gene encodes CDR1 SGHRS and CDR2 YFSETQ. The V and J ends lost 5 bases and 2 bases, in that order; junction bases with no gene match: 5. This CDR3 has 15 residues. The full variable domain, with the rest looked up from reference TRBV5-1 and TRBJ2-2, is KAGVTQTPRYLIKTRGQQVTLSCSPISGHRSVSWYQQTPGQGLQFLFEYFSETQRNKGNFPGRFSGRQFSNSRSEMNVSTLELGDSALYLCASRPGLANTGELFFGEGSRLTVL.